This TCR beta chain is drawn from a study of regulatory T cells in long-lasting Graves disease. CDR1 is MNHEY and CDR2 is SVGEGT in the germline V gene. V lost 5 bases, J lost 0 bases, and 11 bases lay in between. The CDR3 is 14 amino acids. The time point was: newly diagnosed GD, antithyroid drugs for less than 3 months. Researchers made the TCR library from RNA that was extracted from PBMCs. Study-wide results and caveats: Favored usage of TRBV28, TRBJ1-2 and TRBJ2-5 was recorded in persistent disease. Newly diagnosed Graves' patients exceeded persistent ones in TCR diversity.

Arm-PCR with iRepertoire HTBI primers amplified the CDR3 regions for these TCR beta libraries. Each CDR3 protein gets one entry after TCRdb re-called the multiplex PCR reads with MiXCR. Of about 470,000 distinct CDR3 sequences in the sample, about 15% were seen once. This clonotype was recorded a few times. What it binds is unknown. A further study also used this sample, focusing on T cells in Graves' hyperthyroidism and ophthalmopathy. From that report: In the first-round RT-PCR of the TCR CDR3, the HTBI primer set was used. Prediction of ophthalmopathy progression came a median approximately 6 months pre-onset.

This specimen was peripheral blood mononuclear cells (PBMCs), taken at new diagnosis, from a patient treated with antithyroid drugs. The chain is built from TRBV6-2 or TRBV6-3 and TRBJ2-7, with D perhaps TRBD2 (5 bases). This sequence was found in a woman aged 25 to 45 with Graves disease. The CDR3 protein is CASSSGRLSYEQYF. The CDR3 nucleotides read TGTGCCAGCAGTAGCGGAAGACTCTCCTACGAGCAGTACTTC.